The entry below describes one T cell receptor beta chain. The sample originates from a study of blood T cells in healthy people across ages. The V gene's germline CDR1 is SGHRS and CDR2 YFSETQ. This CDR3 contains 16 residues. Trimming took 4 bases from V and 1 from J; bases not matched to a gene: 7. A second PCR, run for about 6 to 11 cycles, used a sample-barcoded 5' primer plus a J-beta primer mix. In TCRdb, the 5' RACE reads were re-called with MiXCR into one record per CDR3 protein. The sample has about 930,000 distinct CDR3 sequences, almost 30% seen once; the top ten hold roughly 10%. Another study also made use of these data, one on T cells of mothers and their children. From that second work: For each mother, over 9.5 million TCR beta CDR3 reads were obtained, and for each child, about 3 million.

The sequence came from a woman aged 35 to 49 in good health. The chain employs TRBV5-1 and TRBJ2-1; TRBD2 aligns across 8 bases. The sequenced material came from blood. CDR3 nucleotide sequence: TGCGCCAGCAGCCCGCGGGGGGTAGCATCCTACAATGAGCAGTTCTTC. As protein: CASSPRGVASYNEQFF.